This entry concerns a single T cell receptor beta chain. This record belongs to a study of T cell responses to AZD1222 COVID-19 vaccine. Using immunoSEQ multiplex PCR, the repertoire was profiled, and TCRdb retains in-frame clones only, with some absent. The table includes around 130,000 clones, 75% to 95% detected once. CDR1 KGHSH and CDR2 LQKENI come from the germline V gene. This CDR3 comprises 14 residues. The trim removed 5 bases at V and 10 bases at J, leaving 9 bases unmatched. Sequenced material: peripheral blood, taken 28 days after the second AZD1222 dose. V and J are TRBV18 and TRBJ1-4; 8 bases line up with TRBD1. This receptor was taken from an adult who received the AZD1222 COVID-19 vaccine. This CDR3 reads CASSAGQGLGKLFF. In nucleotides, the CDR3 is TGTGCCAGCTCAGCTGGACAGGGTTTGGGAAAACTGTTTTTT. Full variable domain (remainder filled in from reference TRBV18 and TRBJ1-4): NAGVMQNPRHLVRRRGQEARLRCSPMKGHSHVYWYRQLPEEGLKFMVYLQKENIIDESGMPKERFSAEFPKEGPSILRIQQVVRGDSAAYFCASSAGQGLGKLFFGSGTQLSVL.